The rows below give T cell receptor beta chains drawn from one sample of a study of blood T cell repertoires in COVID-19. Assay used: immunoSEQ multiplex PCR; TCRdb lists only in-frame clones, some missing. The repertoire includes tens of thousands of clones, more than 80% of them detected once, and about 8% sits in the top ten. Material: peripheral blood. The receptors here all came from a young man with acute or convalescent COVID-19. CDR3s include the opening cysteine and the closing phenylalanine or tryptophan. The D gene is left open where the match is weak. Expanded clones get a size class; other rows say once, few or many, or leave the size out.

>TRBV7-2|TRBD2|TRBJ2-3|-
TGTGCCAGCAGCCCACTAGCGGGAGGATGGACAGATACGCAGTATTTT
CASSPLAGGWTDTQYF
>TRBV9|TRBD2|TRBJ2-7|-
TGTGCCAGCAGCGCCTGGGGGGGGAGCGACGAGCAGTACTTC
CASSAWGGSDEQYF
>TRBV5-1|TRBD1|TRBJ2-7|-
TGCGCCAGCAGCCAAGTCCCCTCGACAGGGGGTGGTAACTACGAGCAGTACTTC
CASSQVPSTGGGNYEQYF
>TRBV28|-|TRBJ1-3|-
TGTGCCAGCAGTTCGGGGGTTGGTAAGACCGGAAACACCATATATTTT
CASSSGVGKTGNTIYF
>TRBV24-1|-|TRBJ2-2|-
TGTGCCACCAGTGATATGGGGAGCCGACTGTTTTTT
CATSDMGSRLFF
>TRBV12-3/TRBV12-4|-|TRBJ2-7|-
TGTGCCAGCAGTTCCGGTACTGGTGAGCAGTACTTC
CASSSGTGEQYF
>TRBV28|-|TRBJ1-4|-
TGTGCCAGTCGGGCCGGGACAACCGAAAAACTGTTTTTT
CASRAGTTEKLFF
>TRBV28|-|TRBJ1-2|-
TGTGCCAGCAGTTCCCCCATCCGGGGCTACACCTTC
CASSSPIRGYTF
>TRBV15|-|TRBJ2-3|-
TGTGCCACCAGCAGACTAGCGTTAAGCACAGATACGCAGTATTTT
CATSRLALSTDTQYF
>TRBV29-1|-|TRBJ2-7|-
TGCAGCGTTGGGACGCGGGATATCTACGAGCAGTACTTC
CSVGTRDIYEQYF
>TRBV6-1|-|TRBJ1-2|-
TGTGCCAGCAGTGAAACGGACTATGGCTACACCTTC
CASSETDYGYTF
>TRBV28|-|TRBJ2-2|-
TGTGCCAGCAGTCGCAGTACCGGGGAGCTGTTTTTT
CASSRSTGELFF
>TRBV9|-|TRBJ1-4|-
TGTGCCAGCAGCCCCCCGGGGTCAGGTGAAAAACTGTTTTTT
CASSPPGSGEKLFF
>TRBV14|TRBD1|TRBJ1-1|-
TGTGCCAGCAGCCAATGGACAGGGCAGGGTGAAGCTTTCTTT
CASSQWTGQGEAFF
>TRBV18|TRBD1|TRBJ1-6|-
TGTGCCAGCTCACCGGGGACAGGGAGTAATTCACCCCTCCACTTT
CASSPGTGSNSPLHF
>TRBV18|-|TRBJ1-2|-
TGTGCCAGCTCACCAGCCCAAGAAGGGGCCTATGGCTACACCTTC
CASSPAQEGAYGYTF
>TRBV5-1|TRBD2|TRBJ2-1|-
TGCGCCAGCAGCGTCGGGACTAGGAGCGGAGAGCAGTTCTTC
CASSVGTRSGEQFF
>TRBV28|TRBD1|TRBJ1-2|-
TGTGCCAGCAATTCTCGGGACAGGGGATACTATGGCTACACCTTC
CASNSRDRGYYGYTF
>TRBV6-2/TRBV6-3|-|TRBJ1-1|-
TGTGCCAGCAGTTACGTGGCAGGATCGGTTTTCTTT
CASSYVAGSVFF
>TRBV4-2|-|TRBJ1-2|-
TGTGCCAGCAGCTCTCGGGGGGGCGGTTCGTATGGCTACACCTTC
CASSSRGGGSYGYTF
>TRBV28|-|TRBJ1-3|-
TGTGCCAGCAGTTTTCGGATGAGACGGAGCGGAAACACCATATATTTT
CASSFRMRRSGNTIYF
>TRBV4-1|-|TRBJ2-7|-
TGCGCCAGCAGCCAAGACTCACCGCGGGGTTGGTACGAGCAGTACTTC
CASSQDSPRGWYEQYF
>TRBV5-8|-|TRBJ2-1|-
TGTGCCAGCAGCTTGGCAGGGTCCTCCTACAATGAGCAGTTCTTC
CASSLAGSSYNEQFF
>TRBV5-1|TRBD2|TRBJ2-7|-
TGCGCCAGCAGCCTTGGGACTAGCGACGCCTACGAGCAGTACTTC
CASSLGTSDAYEQYF
>TRBV6-5|-|TRBJ1-4|-
TGTGCCAGCAGTTCGGTACAGCCTAATGAAAAACTGTTTTTT
CASSSVQPNEKLFF
>TRBV7-9|TRBD1|TRBJ1-1|once
TGTGCCAGTTCGGACAGGGAGAGGACTGAAGCTTTCTTT
CASSDRERTEAFF
>TRBV11-2|-|TRBJ1-1|-
TGTGCCAGCAGCTCCCCCGCCAGGGGCACCCCTGAAGCTTTCTTT
CASSSPARGTPEAFF
>TRBV5-6|TRBD1|TRBJ2-4|-
TGTGCCAGCAGCTGGGACAGAAACATTCAGTACTTC
CASSWDRNIQYF
>TRBV7-9|-|TRBJ1-6|-
TGTGCCAGCAACGGACAGCCTAATTCACCCCTCCACTTT
CASNGQPNSPLHF
>TRBV15|TRBD2|TRBJ2-5|-
TGTGCCACCAGCAGAGATGCGGGAGATCGGAAGACCCAGTACTTC
CATSRDAGDRKTQYF
>TRBV28|-|TRBJ1-2|-
TGTGCCAGCGTGGACAGTTACTATGGCTACACCTTC
CASVDSYYGYTF
>TRBV28|TRBD1|TRBJ2-6|once
TGTGCCAGCAGTTCCAGACAGGGCCCAGGTGGCGGGGCCAACGTCCTGACTTTC
CASSSRQGPGGGANVLTF
>TRBV27|TRBD2|TRBJ2-2|-
TGTGCCAGCGGGAGGGCCCCCGGGGAGCTGTTTTTT
CASGRAPGELFF
>TRBV11-2|-|TRBJ2-2|-
TGTGCCAGCAGCTTAGTGCTAGCGCGGAAAAACACCGGGGAGCTGTTTTTT
CASSLVLARKNTGELFF
>TRBV3-1/TRBV3-2|-|TRBJ2-3|-
TGTGCCAGCAGCCAAGCTACTAGCCGACGCACAGATACGCAGTATTTT
CASSQATSRRTDTQYF
>TRBV24-1|-|TRBJ1-2|once
TGTGCCACCAGTGAGGGGGGGGGCTATGGCTACACCTTC
CATSEGGGYGYTF
>TRBV19|TRBD2|TRBJ2-5|-
TGTGCCAGTAGCTCGGGTTCGACTAGCGGGAGTCAGTGGGAGACCCAGTACTTC
CASSSGSTSGSQWETQYF
>TRBV12-3/TRBV12-4|-|TRBJ2-3|-
TGTGCCAGCAGTGAAACTAGCTTGTCGCAGTATTTT
CASSETSLSQYF
>TRBV5-4|TRBD1|TRBJ2-7|-
TGTGCCAGCAGCTTGGGGGACAGGAACTACGAGCAGTACTTC
CASSLGDRNYEQYF
>TRBV13|TRBD1|TRBJ2-7|-
TGTGCCAGCAGCTCGTACAGGGGGGAGCAGTACTTC
CASSSYRGEQYF
>TRBV18|-|TRBJ2-3|-
TGTGCCAGCTCACCGGGAGAGGGAGACACAGATACGCAGTATTTT
CASSPGEGDTDTQYF
>TRBV6-5|TRBD1|TRBJ1-2|-
TGTGCCAGCTTCGGCAGGGGGCTAGACTATGGCTACACCTTC
CASFGRGLDYGYTF
>TRBV5-1|-|TRBJ1-4|-
TGCGCCAGCAGAAAATCAGGACAAAATAATGAAAAACTGTTTTTT
CASRKSGQNNEKLFF
>TRBV28|-|TRBJ2-5|-
TGTGCCAGCAGTTTGGCGGCCGGGCAAGAGACCCAGTACTTC
CASSLAAGQETQYF
>TRBV2|TRBD1|TRBJ2-7|-
TGTGCCAGCGCAGTGGGACAGGCCATATCCTACGAGCAGTACTTC
CASAVGQAISYEQYF
>TRBV7-9|TRBD2|TRBJ2-7|-
TGTGCCAGCAGCTTCAGCGGGAGACCTTACGAGCAGTACTTC
CASSFSGRPYEQYF
>TRBV27|TRBD1|TRBJ2-1|-
TGTGCCAGCACACCGGGACAGGGGGCCGGGAAGTTTGACAATGAGCAGTTCTTC
CASTPGQGAGKFDNEQFF
>TRBV4-3|TRBD2|TRBJ2-3|-
TGCGCCAGCAGCCGCCGACTAGCGGGAGAAGATACGCAGTATTTT
CASSRRLAGEDTQYF
>TRBV4-1|-|TRBJ2-5|-
TGCGCCAGCCACCTTTCACGGGATCGGAAGACCCAGTACTTC
CASHLSRDRKTQYF
>TRBV29-1|-|TRBJ2-3|-
TGCAGCACGTTGCCCGGCGGGGAAAGCGGGTTGTCAGATACGCAGTATTTT
CSTLPGGESGLSDTQYF
>TRBV7-2|TRBD2|TRBJ2-7|-
TGTGCCAGCAGCTACAGGACTAGCGGGAGGGCATACGAGCAGTACTTC
CASSYRTSGRAYEQYF